This is a list of T cell receptor beta chains from one sample in a study of blood T cell repertoires in COVID-19. The assay was immunoSEQ multiplex PCR, and TCRdb's table has in-frame clones only and misses some. The table includes about 230,000 clones, 80% to 90% detected once. Sequencing was performed on PBMCs or T cells enriched from blood (not recorded which). The receptors were gathered from a woman aged 45-59 years in a cohort exposed to, infected with or recovered from COVID-19 (not recorded which). The CDR3 runs from the conserved cysteine through the conserved F or W. A D gene is named only where the DNA matches it firmly. Rows may omit the clone size; those that give it use once, few, many or a size class.

size,D,J,V,CDR3,DNA
.,.,TRBJ2-3,TRBV7-9,CASSLGGRGTDTQYF,TGTGCCAGCAGCTTAGGAGGGCGGGGCACAGATACGCAGTATTTT
.,.,TRBJ1-2,TRBV19,CASSTTGDRSGYTF,TGTGCCAGTAGTACGACGGGGGATCGTTCTGGCTACACCTTC
.,TRBD2,TRBJ2-3,TRBV18,CASSQGLADTQYF,TGTGCCAGCTCACAGGGACTAGCGGATACGCAGTATTTT
.,.,TRBJ1-1,TRBV4-2,CASSQDYSNTEAFF,TGTGCCAGCAGCCAAGATTACAGTAACACTGAAGCTTTCTTT
.,.,TRBJ2-7,TRBV7-2,CASSLGPKGSSYEQYF,TGTGCCAGCAGCTTAGGCCCCAAAGGGAGCTCCTACGAGCAGTACTTC
.,.,TRBJ1-4,TRBV6-5,CASSYRGLSEKLFF,TGTGCCAGCAGTTACAGGGGATTGAGTGAAAAACTGTTTTTT
.,TRBD1,TRBJ1-2,TRBV27,CASSSGVGGVNYGYTF,TGTGCCAGCAGTTCGGGGGTAGGGGGCGTTAATTATGGCTACACCTTC
few,.,TRBJ2-2,TRBV24-1,CATSDTRGSTGELFF,TGTGCCACCAGTGATACCCGGGGAAGCACCGGGGAGCTGTTTTTT
.,.,TRBJ1-2,TRBV3-1/TRBV3-2,CASSQFSSVRYYGYTF,TGTGCCAGCAGCCAATTCTCCTCGGTGAGGTACTATGGCTACACCTTC
.,.,TRBJ1-1,TRBV7-8,CASSLGSTRNTEAFF,TGTGCCAGCAGCTTAGGGTCCACAAGGAACACTGAAGCTTTCTTT
.,.,TRBJ1-6,TRBV6-6,CASSRNAPQGSYSPLHF,TGTGCCAGCAGCCGAAACGCACCCCAGGGATCTTACTCACCCCTCCACTTT
.,TRBD1,TRBJ2-1,TRBV6-2/TRBV6-3,CASSPGQTYNEQFF,TGTGCCAGCAGTCCGGGACAGACCTACAATGAGCAGTTCTTC
.,TRBD2,TRBJ2-3,TRBV2,CASIAGYSTDTQYF,TGTGCCAGCATAGCGGGTTATTCCACAGATACGCAGTATTTT
few,TRBD1,TRBJ1-5,TRBV6-5,CASSHRTGENQPQHF,TGTGCCAGCAGCCACCGAACAGGGGAGAATCAGCCCCAGCATTTT
.,TRBD2,TRBJ2-5,TRBV9,CASSEPGLAGVETQYF,TGTGCCAGCAGCGAACCGGGACTAGCGGGGGTGGAGACCCAGTACTTC
.,.,TRBJ1-2,TRBV6-6,CASSRDTSNYGYTF,TGTGCCAGCAGTAGGGACACTTCTAACTATGGCTACACCTTC
.,TRBD2,TRBJ2-5,TRBV5-6,CASSQLAGGQETQYF,TGTGCCAGCAGCCAACTAGCGGGGGGGCAAGAGACCCAGTACTTC
.,.,TRBJ2-3,TRBV25-1,CASTTPGADTQYF,TGTGCCAGCACCACACCCGGGGCAGATACGCAGTATTTT
.,.,TRBJ2-1,TRBV2,CASSPAGFSYNEQFF,TGTGCCAGCAGTCCCGCGGGGTTCTCCTACAATGAGCAGTTCTTC
.,TRBD1,TRBJ1-5,TRBV10-3,CAISEEDRDRLGLAQHF,TGTGCCATCTCCGAGGAAGACAGGGACAGGTTAGGGTTGGCCCAGCATTTT
many,TRBD1,TRBJ1-4,TRBV5-1,CASSPGTGGAFVGKLFF,TGCGCCAGCAGCCCCGGGACAGGGGGCGCCTTTGTAGGAAAACTGTTTTTT
.,.,TRBJ2-1,TRBV7-9,CASSLTRTSNNEQFF,TGTGCCAGCAGCTTAACGCGGACTTCTAACAATGAGCAGTTCTTC
.,.,TRBJ2-3,TRBV3-1/TRBV3-2,CASNFKGEDTQYF,TGTGCCAGCAACTTTAAGGGGGAGGATACGCAGTATTTT
.,.,TRBJ1-2,TRBV30,CAWSVQGSNYGYTF,TGTGCCTGGAGTGTGCAGGGAAGTAACTATGGCTACACCTTC
.,.,TRBJ1-1,TRBV6-5,CASSDYRAAEAFF,TGTGCCAGCAGCGACTACAGGGCGGCTGAAGCTTTCTTT
.,.,TRBJ1-5,TRBV7-2,CASSFDSQQPQHF,TGTGCCAGCAGCTTTGACAGCCAACAGCCCCAGCATTTT
.,TRBD1,TRBJ1-2,TRBV5-6,CASSRDRGYGYTF,TGTGCCAGCAGCAGGGACAGGGGCTATGGCTACACCTTC
.,.,TRBJ2-1,TRBV6-2/TRBV6-3,CASSYSAGDNYNEQFF,TGTGCCAGCAGTTACTCGGCGGGGGACAACTACAATGAGCAGTTCTTC
.,TRBD1,TRBJ1-3,TRBV7-2,CASSVRQGAGNTIYF,TGTGCCAGCAGCGTTCGACAGGGAGCTGGAAACACCATATATTTT
.,.,TRBJ1-2,TRBV18,CASSPMGGAFEEDTF,TGTGCCAGCTCACCAATGGGGGGAGCCTTTGAGGAGGACACCTTC
once,TRBD1,TRBJ1-1,TRBV28,CASSMPQGGTEAFF,TGTGCCAGCAGTATGCCACAGGGGGGCACTGAAGCTTTCTTT
.,TRBD1,TRBJ1-6,TRBV11-2,CASSNPRDRQPNSPLHF,TGTGCCAGCAGCAACCCCCGGGACAGGCAACCTAATTCACCCCTCCACTTT
few,.,TRBJ2-2,TRBV1,CTSRGFAGGPSTGELFF,TGCACCAGCCGGGGATTCGCGGGGGGGCCGAGCACCGGGGAGCTGTTTTTT
.,.,TRBJ1-5,TRBV19,CASSMRFGAGNQPQHF,TGTGCCAGTAGTATGCGTTTTGGGGCAGGCAATCAGCCCCAGCATTTT
.,.,TRBJ2-7,TRBV6-5,CASSTRVGQQYF,TGTGCCAGCAGCACTCGGGTGGGTCAGCAGTACTTC
.,.,TRBJ1-2,TRBV11-2,CASSPPGQANYGYTF,TGTGCCAGCAGCCCGCCGGGACAAGCTAACTATGGCTACACCTTC
.,TRBD1,TRBJ1-1,TRBV12-3/TRBV12-4,CASSPGQDTEAFF,TGTGCCAGCAGTCCGGGACAGGACACTGAAGCTTTCTTT
.,.,TRBJ1-2,TRBV29-1,CSVGPGNYGYTF,TGCAGCGTAGGTCCGGGAAACTATGGCTACACCTTC
once,.,TRBJ1-1,TRBV7-8,CASSISRNTEAFF,TGTGCCAGCAGCATATCCCGGAACACTGAAGCTTTCTTT
.,.,TRBJ1-6,TRBV28,CASSLSTAGGSPLHF,TGTGCCAGCAGTTTATCGACAGCGGGTGGTTCACCCCTCCACTTT
.,TRBD1,TRBJ2-7,TRBV29-1,CSATVLNRGVLISYEQYF,TGCAGCGCCACCGTGTTGAACAGGGGAGTCCTAATTTCCTACGAGCAGTACTTC
once,.,TRBJ1-5,TRBV9,CASSAHSNQPQHF,TGTGCCAGCAGCGCCCATAGCAATCAGCCCCAGCATTTT
.,.,TRBJ1-2,TRBV7-8,CASSLLEDYGYTF,TGTGCCAGCAGCCTCCTAGAGGACTATGGCTACACCTTC
.,TRBD1,TRBJ1-2,TRBV7-2,CASSLGQGRNYGYTF,TGTGCCAGCAGCTTAGGACAGGGGCGGAACTATGGCTACACCTTC
once,TRBD1,TRBJ1-6,TRBV5-8,CASSSGQGRTPLHF,TGTGCCAGCAGCTCCGGACAGGGTAGGACACCCCTCCACTTT
.,.,TRBJ2-1,TRBV20-1,CSARGEMQFF,TGCAGTGCTAGGGGCGAGATGCAGTTCTTC